Listed below are T cell receptor beta chains from one sample, sequenced in a study of long-term antiretroviral therapy in people with HIV. TCRdb keeps only in-frame clones here, not all; method: immunoSEQ multiplex PCR. The sample has tens of thousands of clones; around 82% are singletons. Sequencing used unsorted PBMCs, obtained 0.3 years after starting antiretroviral therapy. The receptor source for this set is a man between 18 and 35 years old with HIV. Both conserved end residues are part of each CDR3. The D gene is left open where the match is weak. Clone size, where shown, is once, few, many, or a class for clones that have expanded.

V,size,D,J,CDR3,DNA
TRBV7-2,NA,NA,TRBJ1-6,CASSFSQGAVGPLHF,TGTGCCAGCAGCTTTTCGCAGGGAGCGGTCGGACCCCTCCACTTT
TRBV6-6,NA,NA,TRBJ2-2,CASSSQRSGELFF,TGTGCCAGCAGTTCACAACGGAGCGGGGAGCTGTTTTTT
TRBV4-3,few,NA,TRBJ2-4,CASSQEEPRRVQYF,TGCGCCAGCAGCCAAGAAGAGCCCCGCAGGGTTCAGTACTTC
TRBV27,NA,TRBD2,TRBJ2-7,CASSLLAGGPDEQYF,TGTGCCAGCAGTCTCCTAGCGGGAGGGCCCGACGAGCAGTACTTC
TRBV2,NA,NA,TRBJ1-2,CASSGPDGLNYGYTF,TGTGCCAGCAGTGGTCCCGACGGTCTTAACTATGGCTACACCTTC
TRBV11-1,few,NA,TRBJ1-6,CASSPQTVDNYNSPLHF,TGTGCCAGCAGCCCGCAGACCGTGGACAACTATAATTCACCCCTCCACTTT
TRBV5-3,NA,NA,TRBJ1-2,CARSRFRWANYGYTF,TGTGCCAGAAGCCGCTTTCGGTGGGCGAACTATGGCTACACCTTC
TRBV7-2,NA,TRBD2,TRBJ2-1,CASSLSSAGDLYLNNEQFF,TGTGCCAGCAGCTTATCGTCAGCGGGAGACCTTTACTTAAACAATGAGCAGTTCTTC
TRBV13,NA,TRBD2,TRBJ2-1,CASSLAGQGLEDEQFF,TGTGCCAGCAGCTTAGCGGGGCAAGGACTAGAGGATGAGCAGTTCTTC
TRBV10-2,NA,NA,TRBJ2-1,CASRVDNEQFF,TGCGCCAGCAGGGTGGACAATGAGCAGTTCTTC
TRBV4-1,NA,TRBD2,TRBJ2-1,CASSLVRGGGNEQFF,TGCGCCAGCAGCCTTGTGCGGGGGGGCGGGAATGAGCAGTTCTTC
TRBV9,NA,TRBD2,TRBJ2-1,CASSVGLAGDQFF,TGTGCCAGCAGCGTAGGCCTAGCGGGAGATCAGTTCTTC
TRBV27,NA,TRBD2,TRBJ2-3,CASSYRGTRDTDTQYF,TGTGCCAGCAGTTATCGTGGGACTAGGGATACAGATACGCAGTATTTT
TRBV4-1,NA,TRBD1,TRBJ1-1,CASSPPGQLNTEAFF,TGCGCCAGCAGCCCTCCGGGACAGCTTAACACTGAAGCTTTCTTT
TRBV19,NA,NA,TRBJ1-1,CASSIEGGTEAFF,TGTGCCAGTAGTATAGAGGGGGGGACAGAAGCTTTCTTT
TRBV2,NA,NA,TRBJ2-1,CASSESTPKAPNEQFF,TGTGCCAGCAGTGAATCCACACCAAAGGCCCCCAATGAGCAGTTCTTC
TRBV7-6,few,TRBD2,TRBJ2-7,CASSSLAGGPRGSYEQYF,TGTGCCAGCAGCTCTCTAGCGGGAGGGCCTAGAGGCTCCTACGAGCAGTACTTC
TRBV4-1,few,TRBD2,TRBJ2-1,CASSYQAGNEQFF,TGCGCCAGCAGCTACCAAGCGGGGAATGAGCAGTTCTTC
TRBV28,NA,TRBD1,TRBJ1-5,CASSSQTGAWQPQHF,TGTGCCAGCAGTTCTCAGACAGGGGCTTGGCAGCCCCAGCATTTT
TRBV7-2,NA,TRBD1,TRBJ1-2,CASSPQNRQGANGYTF,TGTGCCAGCAGCCCGCAGAACAGACAGGGGGCAAATGGCTACACCTTC
TRBV10-3,NA,NA,TRBJ2-1,CAISGGRDSSSYNEQFF,TGTGCCATCAGTGGAGGACGGGACTCCAGCTCCTACAATGAGCAGTTCTTC
TRBV5-1,NA,NA,TRBJ2-1,CASSLFLDNEQFF,TGCGCCAGCAGCTTATTCCTTGACAATGAGCAGTTCTTC
TRBV5-1,NA,NA,TRBJ2-5,CASRVQETQYF,TGCGCCAGCAGGGTCCAAGAGACCCAGTACTTC
TRBV7-9,NA,NA,TRBJ2-5,CASSTDPIQETQYF,TGTGCCAGCAGCACAGACCCGATCCAAGAGACCCAGTACTTC
TRBV5-5,once,TRBD1,TRBJ1-4,CASSPHGTATNEKLFF,TGTGCCAGCAGCCCCCACGGGACAGCAACTAATGAAAAACTGTTTTTT
TRBV4-2,NA,TRBD1,TRBJ1-1,CASSQDLDRGREAFF,TGTGCCAGCAGCCAAGATCTAGACAGGGGGCGAGAAGCTTTCTTT
TRBV19,NA,NA,TRBJ1-4,CASSIRQGGPEKLFF,TGTGCCAGTAGTATTCGCCAGGGAGGACCTGAAAAACTGTTTTTT
TRBV5-6,NA,NA,TRBJ2-5,CASSFGNQETQYF,TGTGCCAGCAGCTTCGGGAATCAAGAGACCCAGTACTTC
TRBV2,NA,NA,TRBJ2-3,CASSVGPHTDTQYF,TGTGCCAGCAGTGTGGGGCCCCACACAGATACGCAGTATTTT
TRBV5-1,NA,NA,TRBJ2-3,CASSSTGSTDTQYF,TGCGCCAGCAGCTCAACAGGGAGTACAGATACGCAGTATTTT
TRBV9,NA,NA,TRBJ2-3,CASSVIPDRFTDTQYF,TGTGCCAGCAGCGTAATCCCGGACCGCTTCACAGATACGCAGTATTTT
TRBV2,NA,NA,TRBJ2-5,CASRDQRVAPGETQYF,TGTGCCAGCAGGGATCAGCGAGTAGCGCCGGGGGAGACCCAGTACTTC
TRBV4-3,few,TRBD2,TRBJ2-7,CASSPTPGTRYEQYF,TGCGCCAGCAGCCCGACTCCCGGGACTAGGTACGAGCAGTACTTC
TRBV20-1,few,NA,TRBJ2-1,CSATVARQQFF,TGCAGTGCTACCGTAGCGAGGCAGCAGTTCTTC
TRBV2,NA,TRBD1,TRBJ1-2,CAGGQAIYGYTF,TGTGCCGGCGGACAGGCAATCTATGGCTACACCTTC
TRBV28,NA,TRBD2,TRBJ2-2,CASSPLAGGDTGELFF,TGTGCCAGCAGTCCCTTAGCGGGAGGGGACACCGGGGAGCTGTTTTTT
TRBV7-2,NA,NA,TRBJ1-1,CASSLMPGNTEAFF,TGTGCCAGCAGCTTAATGCCCGGGAACACTGAAGCTTTCTTT
TRBV19,NA,NA,TRBJ1-1,CASSISMRTEAFF,TGTGCCAGTAGTATTTCCATGCGGACTGAAGCTTTCTTT
TRBV5-4,few,TRBD2,TRBJ2-7,CASSLSSGSIYEQYF,TGTGCCAGCAGCTTGTCTAGCGGGAGTATCTACGAGCAGTACTTC
TRBV21-1,NA,NA,TRBJ1-3,CASSKGAGLAPSGNTIYF,TGTGCCAGCAGCAAAGGCGCAGGTCTCGCACCCTCTGGAAACACCATATATTTT
TRBV19,once,NA,TRBJ1-1,CASTRYTGQANTEAFF,TGTGCCAGTACCCGCTATACGGGACAAGCTAACACTGAAGCTTTCTTT
TRBV23-1,few,TRBD2,TRBJ2-7,CASTQTSTQYF,TGCGCCAGCACTCAGACTAGCACGCAGTACTTC
TRBV18,NA,NA,TRBJ1-1,CASSISSLNTEAFF,TGTGCCAGCTCAATCTCCAGCCTGAACACTGAAGCTTTCTTT
TRBV30,NA,NA,TRBJ1-1,CAWSWGLNTEAFF,TGTGCCTGGAGTTGGGGGCTGAACACTGAAGCTTTCTTT
TRBV7-2,few,TRBD1,TRBJ2-3,CASSGDRAATDTQYF,TGTGCCAGCAGCGGCGACAGGGCTGCCACAGATACGCAGTATTTT
TRBV7-3,NA,NA,TRBJ1-1,CASSSSGPGTEAFF,TGTGCCAGCAGCTCCTCGGGGCCGGGGACTGAAGCTTTCTTT
TRBV10-1,NA,TRBD1,TRBJ2-3,CASSEGRGTDTQYF,TGCGCCAGCAGTGAGGGCAGGGGGACAGATACGCAGTATTTT
TRBV29-1,NA,NA,TRBJ1-2,CSVDPRGGGYTF,TGCAGCGTTGATCCCCGGGGGGGCGGCTACACCTTC
TRBV18,once,NA,TRBJ2-1,CASSPTRASYNEQFF,TGTGCCAGCTCACCGACAAGGGCTTCCTACAATGAGCAGTTCTTC
TRBV27,NA,NA,TRBJ1-5,CASSPAGWVGNQPQHF,TGTGCCAGCAGTCCCGCAGGGTGGGTAGGCAATCAGCCCCAGCATTTT
TRBV5-6,NA,NA,TRBJ1-3,CASSYRDFEGNTIYF,TGTGCCAGCAGTTACCGGGACTTCGAAGGAAACACCATATATTTT
TRBV10-3,once,NA,TRBJ2-7,CASRDLDSPMGSYEQYF,TGTGCCAGCCGAGATTTGGACAGTCCTATGGGGTCCTACGAGCAGTACTTC
TRBV20-1,NA,NA,TRBJ1-1,CSARAGTEAFF,TGCAGTGCTAGGGCAGGCACTGAAGCTTTCTTT
TRBV4-3,NA,NA,TRBJ1-4,CASSQVRALNEKLFF,TGCGCCAGCAGCCAAGTGCGAGCCCTGAATGAAAAACTGTTTTTT
TRBV5-6,NA,TRBD2,TRBJ2-5,CASNQPTGGAQYF,TGTGCCAGCAACCAACCGACGGGGGGGGCCCAGTACTTC
TRBV6-4,few,NA,TRBJ2-3,CASSNGASDTQYF,TGTGCCAGCAGCAACGGAGCCTCAGATACGCAGTATTTT
TRBV4-3,NA,NA,TRBJ2-7,CASSQSTPDASYEQYF,TGCGCCAGCAGCCAATCTACCCCGGACGCATCCTACGAGCAGTACTTC